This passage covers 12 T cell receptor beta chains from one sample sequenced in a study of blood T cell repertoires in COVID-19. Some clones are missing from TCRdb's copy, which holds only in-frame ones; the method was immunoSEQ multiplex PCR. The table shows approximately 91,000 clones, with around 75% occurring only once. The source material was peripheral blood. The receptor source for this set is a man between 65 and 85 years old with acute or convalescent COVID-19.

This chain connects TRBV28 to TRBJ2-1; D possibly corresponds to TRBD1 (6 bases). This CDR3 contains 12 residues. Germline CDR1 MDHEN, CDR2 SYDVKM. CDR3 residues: CVKRGNYNEQFF. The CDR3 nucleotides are TGTGTCAAGAGGGGGAACTACAATGAGCAGTTCTTC. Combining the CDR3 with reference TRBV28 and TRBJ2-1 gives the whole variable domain DVKVTQSSRYLVKRTGEKVFLECVQDMDHENMFWYRQDPGLGLRLIYFSYDVKMKEKGDIPEGYSVSREKKERFSLILESASTNQTSMYLCVKRGNYNEQFFGPGTRLTVL.

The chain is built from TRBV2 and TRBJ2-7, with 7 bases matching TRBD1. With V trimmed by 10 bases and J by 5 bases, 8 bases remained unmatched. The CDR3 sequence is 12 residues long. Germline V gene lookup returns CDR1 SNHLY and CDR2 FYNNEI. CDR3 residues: CAIGQVGNEQYF. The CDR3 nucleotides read TGTGCCATCGGACAGGTGGGGAACGAGCAGTACTTC.

The CDR3 is CASSLPTNEKLFF. The CDR3 bases are TGTGCCAGCAGCTTGCCTACGAATGAAAAACTGTTTTTT. The chain recombines TRBV5-6 with TRBJ1-4; D not certain. Deletions cut 1 base from V and 5 bases from J, with 6 bases between. Germline V gene sequence: CDR1 SGHDT, CDR2 YYEEEE. The CDR3 sequence is 13 residues long.

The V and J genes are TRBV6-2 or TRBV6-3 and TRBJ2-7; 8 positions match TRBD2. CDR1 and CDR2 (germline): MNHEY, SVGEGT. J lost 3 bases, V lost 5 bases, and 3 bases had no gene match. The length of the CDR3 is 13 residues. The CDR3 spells CASSGAGVYEQYF. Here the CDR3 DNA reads TGTGCCAGCAGTGGAGCGGGAGTCTACGAGCAGTACTTC.

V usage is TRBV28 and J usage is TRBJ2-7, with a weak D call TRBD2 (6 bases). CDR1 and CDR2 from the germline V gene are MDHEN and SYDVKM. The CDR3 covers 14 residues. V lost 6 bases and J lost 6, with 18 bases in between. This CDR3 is CASSPPGSIGEQYF. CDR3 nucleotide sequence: TGTGCCAGCAGCCCGCCCGGGAGTATCGGCGAGCAGTACTTC. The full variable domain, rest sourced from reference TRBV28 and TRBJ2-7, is DVKVTQSSRYLVKRTGEKVFLECVQDMDHENMFWYRQDPGLGLRLIYFSYDVKMKEKGDIPEGYSVSREKKERFSLILESASTNQTSMYLCASSPPGSIGEQYFGPGTRLTVT.

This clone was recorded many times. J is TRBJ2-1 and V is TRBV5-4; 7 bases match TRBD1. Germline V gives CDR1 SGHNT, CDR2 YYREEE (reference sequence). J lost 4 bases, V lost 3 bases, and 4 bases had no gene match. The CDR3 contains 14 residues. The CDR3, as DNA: TGTGCCAGCAGCTGGGGGACAGAGTACAATGAGCAGTTCTTC. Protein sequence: CASSWGTEYNEQFF.

Written as DNA, the CDR3 is TGTGCCAGCAGTGCCCGTCCCGGGACTAGCCTCGATGAGCAGTTCTTC. Its translation is CASSARPGTSLDEQFF. This chain uses TRBV25-1 with TRBJ2-1; 9 bases agree with TRBD2. Germline V gives CDR1 MGHDK, CDR2 SYGVNS. CDR3 length: 16 residues. V lost 4 bases, J lost 8 bases, and 12 bases stayed unmatched.

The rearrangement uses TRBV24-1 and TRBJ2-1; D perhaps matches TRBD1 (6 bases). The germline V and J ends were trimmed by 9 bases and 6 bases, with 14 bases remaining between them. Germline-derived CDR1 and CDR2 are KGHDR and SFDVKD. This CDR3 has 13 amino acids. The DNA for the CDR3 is TGTGCCACCTGCCTGGGGGCCTCCAATGAGCAGTTCTTC. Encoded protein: CATCLGASNEQFF.

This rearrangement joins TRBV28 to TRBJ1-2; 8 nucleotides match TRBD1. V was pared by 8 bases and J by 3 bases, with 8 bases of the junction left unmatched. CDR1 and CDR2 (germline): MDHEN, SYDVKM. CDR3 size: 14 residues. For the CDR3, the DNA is TGTGCCAGCCTCAGGGGGCGATCCCACTATGGCTACACCTTC. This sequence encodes CASLRGRSHYGYTF.

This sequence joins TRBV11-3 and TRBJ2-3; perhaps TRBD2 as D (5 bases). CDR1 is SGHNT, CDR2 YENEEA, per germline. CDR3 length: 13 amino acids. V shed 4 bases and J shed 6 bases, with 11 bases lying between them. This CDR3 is CASSSSGFDTQYF. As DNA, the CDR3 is TGTGCCAGCAGCTCCTCGGGGTTCGATACGCAGTATTTT. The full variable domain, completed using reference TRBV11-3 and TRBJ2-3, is EAGVVQSPRYKIIEKKQPVAFWCNPISGHNTLYWYLQNLGQGPELLIRYENEEAVDDSQLPKDRFSAERLKGVDSTLKIQPAELGDSAVYLCASSSSGFDTQYFGPGTRLTVL.

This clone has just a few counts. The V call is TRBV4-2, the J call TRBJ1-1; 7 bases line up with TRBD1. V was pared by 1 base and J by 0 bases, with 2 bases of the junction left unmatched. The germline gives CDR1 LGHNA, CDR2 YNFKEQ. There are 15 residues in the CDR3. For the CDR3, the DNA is TGTGCCAGCAGCCAAGCGGACAGGTTGAACACTGAAGCTTTCTTT. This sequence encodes CASSQADRLNTEAFF.

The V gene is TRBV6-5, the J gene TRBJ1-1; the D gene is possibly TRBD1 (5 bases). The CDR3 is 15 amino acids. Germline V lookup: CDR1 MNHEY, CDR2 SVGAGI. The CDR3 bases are TGTGCGACCCACGGGGGGGGGTTTAGGAACACTGAAGCTTTCTTT. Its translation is CATHGGGFRNTEAFF.